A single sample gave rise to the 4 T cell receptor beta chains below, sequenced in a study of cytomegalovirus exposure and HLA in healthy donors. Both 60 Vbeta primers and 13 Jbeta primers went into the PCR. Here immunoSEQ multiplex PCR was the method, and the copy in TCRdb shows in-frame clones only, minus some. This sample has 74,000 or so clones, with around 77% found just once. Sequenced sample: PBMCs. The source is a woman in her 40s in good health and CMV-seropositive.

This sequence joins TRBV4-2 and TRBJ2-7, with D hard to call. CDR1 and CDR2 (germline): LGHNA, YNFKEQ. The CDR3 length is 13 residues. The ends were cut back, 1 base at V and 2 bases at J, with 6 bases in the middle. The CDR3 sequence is CASSQGTTYEQYF. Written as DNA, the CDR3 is TGTGCCAGCAGCCAAGGAACAACCTACGAGCAGTACTTC.

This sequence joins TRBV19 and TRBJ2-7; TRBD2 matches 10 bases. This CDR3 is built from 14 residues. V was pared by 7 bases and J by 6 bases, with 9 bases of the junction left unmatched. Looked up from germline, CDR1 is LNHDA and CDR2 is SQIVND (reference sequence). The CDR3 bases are TGTGCCAGTACCACGGGGACTAGCGCCGTCGAGCAGTACTTC. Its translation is CASTTGTSAVEQYF.

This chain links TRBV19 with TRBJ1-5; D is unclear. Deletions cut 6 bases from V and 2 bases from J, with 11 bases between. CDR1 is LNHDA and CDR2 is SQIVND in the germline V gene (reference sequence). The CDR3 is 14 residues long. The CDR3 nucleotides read TGTGCCAGTAGACAAAGTGGTGGCAATCAGCCCCAGCATTTT. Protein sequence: CASRQSGGNQPQHF.

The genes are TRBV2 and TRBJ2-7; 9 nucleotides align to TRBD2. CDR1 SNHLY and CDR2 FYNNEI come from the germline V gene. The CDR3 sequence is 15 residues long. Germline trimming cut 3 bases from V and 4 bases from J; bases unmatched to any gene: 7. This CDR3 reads CASSEASGTWYEQYF. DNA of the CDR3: TGTGCCAGCAGTGAGGCTAGCGGGACGTGGTACGAGCAGTACTTC.